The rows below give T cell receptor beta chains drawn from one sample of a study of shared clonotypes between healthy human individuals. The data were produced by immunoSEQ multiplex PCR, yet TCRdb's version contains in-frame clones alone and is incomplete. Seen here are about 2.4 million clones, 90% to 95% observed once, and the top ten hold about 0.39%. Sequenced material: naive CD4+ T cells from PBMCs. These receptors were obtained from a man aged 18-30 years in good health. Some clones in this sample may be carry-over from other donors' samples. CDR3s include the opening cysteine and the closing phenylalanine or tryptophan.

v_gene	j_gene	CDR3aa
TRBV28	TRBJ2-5	CASETYQETQYF
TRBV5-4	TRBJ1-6	CASSLGVGSYNSPLHF
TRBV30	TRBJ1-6	CAYHPGVRHSPLHF
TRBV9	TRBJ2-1	CASSVVLAGGPSEQFF
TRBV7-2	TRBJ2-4	CASSPGQKNIQYF
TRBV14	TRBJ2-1	CASSRLAGNSYNEQFF
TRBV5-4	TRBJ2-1	CASSFSGSSYNEQFF
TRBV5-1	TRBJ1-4	CASSLTGATNEKLFF
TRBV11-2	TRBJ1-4	CASSGGEKLFF
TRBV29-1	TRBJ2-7	CSVRGRAGAPYEQYF
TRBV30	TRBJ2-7	CAWSADSSSYEQYF
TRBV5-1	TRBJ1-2	CASSVNPRGKDGYQGYTF
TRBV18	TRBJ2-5	CASSPVGTGALQETQYF
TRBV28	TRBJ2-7	CASSPPGASYEQYF
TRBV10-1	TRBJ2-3	CASGYGTGVEDTQYF
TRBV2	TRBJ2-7	CASSSAGGFYEQYF
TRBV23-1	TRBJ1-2	CASSQGQFYGYTF
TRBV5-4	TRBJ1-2	CASSSDGVYGYTF
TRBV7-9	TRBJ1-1	CASSLELVWDPEAFF
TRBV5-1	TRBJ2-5	CASSPSGRDQETQYF
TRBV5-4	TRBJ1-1	CASSPGVGVNGVNTEAFF
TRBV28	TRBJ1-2	CASTLLGITYGYTF
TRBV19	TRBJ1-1	CASTRWGHSNTEAFF
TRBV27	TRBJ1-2	CASSGGRTLNYGYTF
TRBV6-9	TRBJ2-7	CARPLFTRSFPLYEQYF
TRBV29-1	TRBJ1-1	CSALKGTVRVTEAFF
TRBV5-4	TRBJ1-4	CASSLTGGAGAGNEKLFF
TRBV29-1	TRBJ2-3	CSEGADTQYF
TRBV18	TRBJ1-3	CASSGGQANSGNTIYF
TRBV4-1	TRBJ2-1	CASSQDTRGSGRRNEQFF
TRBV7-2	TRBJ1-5	CASSSGLVRDGNQPQHF
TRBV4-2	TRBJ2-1	CASSQLGTGGFRTTYNEQFF
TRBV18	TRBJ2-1	CASSPRGSSYNEQFF
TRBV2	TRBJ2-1	CASSQPPYNEQFF
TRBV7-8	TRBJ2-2	CASSLRDTPNTGELFF
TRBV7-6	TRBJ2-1	CASSLWRLAGGYNEQFF
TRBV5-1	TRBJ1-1	CASSRGTGSTEAFF
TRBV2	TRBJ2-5	CASSGVGTEETQYF
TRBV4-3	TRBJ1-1	CASSQEDGGEAFF
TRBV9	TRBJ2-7	CASSVGPSTYEQYF
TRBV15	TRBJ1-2	CATSAGENYGYTF
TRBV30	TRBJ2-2	CAWSRRDRNTGELFF
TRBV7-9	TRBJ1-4	CASSSGGNEKLFF
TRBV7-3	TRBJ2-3	CASSRSPTDTQYF
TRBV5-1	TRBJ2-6	CASSTTGGTGANVLTF
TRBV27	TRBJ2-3	CASKYTLYTDTQYF